Listed below are T cell receptor beta chains from one sample, sequenced in a study of vaccination and CD4 T cells after COVID-19. Their cognate antigens are unknown. One entry per CDR3 protein results from TCRdb running MiXCR on the PCR reads. The sample yields fewer than 7,500 distinct CDR3 sequences, just over 70% seen once. The source material was CD4+ T cells from blood, cultured in vitro. The receptors originated from a human donor in good health. Both conserved end residues are part of each CDR3. Each record gives: D gene, V gene, J gene, clone size, CDR3 protein, CDR3 DNA. A D gene is named only where the DNA matches it firmly. Only part of the rows carry a size: once, few, many, or a class if the clone is expanded.

-	TRBV6-1	TRBJ1-3	few	CASSEVGGNTIYF	TGTGCCAGCAGTGAAGTAGGGGGAAACACCATATATTTT
-	TRBV20-1	TRBJ2-7	-	CSGTAETYEQYF	TGCAGCGGCACGGCAGAGACCTACGAGCAGTACTTC
-	TRBV19	TRBJ1-1	-	CASRVDGSNTEAFF	TGTGCCAGTAGGGTGGACGGATCGAACACTGAAGCTTTCTTT
TRBD1	TRBV5-4	TRBJ1-2	-	CASSRTGEGYGYTF	TGTGCCAGCAGTCGGACAGGGGAGGGCTATGGCTACACCTTC
-	TRBV2	TRBJ1-2	-	CASSEFRHEGYTF	TGTGCCAGCAGTGAATTCCGCCATGAGGGCTACACCTTC
-	TRBV2	TRBJ1-6	-	CASNLGVGINSPLHF	TGTGCCAGCAACCTGGGGGTAGGGATCAATTCACCCCTCCACTTT
TRBD2	TRBV6-2/TRBV6-3	TRBJ2-5	-	CASRKGRDGGETQYF	TGTGCCAGCAGAAAAGGGAGGGACGGCGGAGAGACCCAGTACTTC
TRBD1	TRBV20-1	TRBJ1-1	few	CSARSGTGETEAFF	TGCAGTGCTAGGTCCGGGACAGGGGAAACTGAAGCTTTCTTT
TRBD1	TRBV20-1	TRBJ1-5	few	CSAVGRGRQPQHF	TGCAGTGCTGTTGGTAGGGGGCGGCAGCCCCAGCATTTT
TRBD1	TRBV15	TRBJ1-6	-	CATSRDGPWTGRPGMHSPLHF	TGTGCCACCAGCAGAGATGGTCCTTGGACAGGGAGGCCCGGTATGCATTCACCCCTCCACTTT
-	TRBV20-1	TRBJ2-7	-	CSAPVTGRPYEQYF	TGCAGTGCTCCCGTAACCGGCAGGCCCTACGAGCAGTACTTC
TRBD1	TRBV20-1	TRBJ1-5	few	CSARPDRVLQPQHF	TGCAGTGCTAGACCGGACAGGGTACTTCAGCCCCAGCATTTT
-	TRBV9	TRBJ1-2	-	CASSVRPGEGGYTF	TGTGCCAGCAGCGTAAGGCCCGGGGAGGGGGGCTACACCTTC
TRBD1	TRBV6-1	TRBJ1-2	-	CASRNRDRDFYTF	TGTGCCAGCAGGAACCGGGACAGGGATTTCTACACCTTC
-	TRBV20-1	TRBJ1-1	-	CSARAGGGNTEAFF	TGCAGTGCTAGAGCTGGTGGGGGGAACACTGAAGCTTTCTTT
-	TRBV7-6	TRBJ1-2	-	CASSLVNSPPAF	TGTGCCAGCAGCTTAGTAAACAGCCCTCCCGCCTTC